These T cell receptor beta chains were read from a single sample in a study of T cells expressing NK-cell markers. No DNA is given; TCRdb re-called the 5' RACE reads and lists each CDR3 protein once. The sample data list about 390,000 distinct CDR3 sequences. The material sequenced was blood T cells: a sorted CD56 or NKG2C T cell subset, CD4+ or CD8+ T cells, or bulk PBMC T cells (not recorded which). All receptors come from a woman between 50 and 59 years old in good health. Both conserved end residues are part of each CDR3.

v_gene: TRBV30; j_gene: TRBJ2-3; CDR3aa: CAWSDIDPGTDTQYF
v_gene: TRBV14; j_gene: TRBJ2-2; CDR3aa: CASSPRRGLAGELFF
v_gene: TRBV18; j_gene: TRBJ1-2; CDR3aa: CASSPPSQYRGYTF
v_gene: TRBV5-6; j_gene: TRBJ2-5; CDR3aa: CASSTGTAKETQYF
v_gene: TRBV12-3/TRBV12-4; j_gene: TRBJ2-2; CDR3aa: CASSLFGSGTGELFF
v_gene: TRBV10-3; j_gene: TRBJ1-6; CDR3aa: CAIGGDSPLHF
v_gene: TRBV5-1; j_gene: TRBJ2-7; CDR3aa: CASSPAPGQPYEQYF
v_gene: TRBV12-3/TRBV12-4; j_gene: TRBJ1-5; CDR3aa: CASTGQKRQPQHF
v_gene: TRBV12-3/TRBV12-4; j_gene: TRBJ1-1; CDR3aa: CASSFAGRRTEAFF
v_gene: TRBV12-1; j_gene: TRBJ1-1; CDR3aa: CASTQTGTNTEAFF
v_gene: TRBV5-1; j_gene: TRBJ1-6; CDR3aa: CASSLAQGVNSPLHF
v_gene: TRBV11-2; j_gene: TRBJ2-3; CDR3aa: CASSFLGQGAADTQYF
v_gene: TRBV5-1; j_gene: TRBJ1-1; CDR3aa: CASSLGDRGTRTEAFF
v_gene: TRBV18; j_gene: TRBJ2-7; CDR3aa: CASSPQGQAYEQYF
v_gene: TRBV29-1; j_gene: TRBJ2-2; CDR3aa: CSVLLGGPGELFF
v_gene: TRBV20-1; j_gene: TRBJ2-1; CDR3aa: CSASKIASGFYNEQFF
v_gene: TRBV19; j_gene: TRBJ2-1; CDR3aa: CASTVRGLASYNEQFF
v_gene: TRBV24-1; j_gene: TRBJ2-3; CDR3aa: CATSDTITRGTDTQYF
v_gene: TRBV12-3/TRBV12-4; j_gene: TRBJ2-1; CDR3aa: CASSGTSGRIGLSYNEQFF
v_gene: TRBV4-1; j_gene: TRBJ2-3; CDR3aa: CASSPRTSGRLTDTQYF
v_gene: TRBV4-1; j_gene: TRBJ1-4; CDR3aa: CASSHSLDRPNEKLFF
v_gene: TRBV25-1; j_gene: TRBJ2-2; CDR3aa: CASSEWGGQGVPELFF
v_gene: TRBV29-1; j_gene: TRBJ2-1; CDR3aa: CSVDGGRGGNEQFF
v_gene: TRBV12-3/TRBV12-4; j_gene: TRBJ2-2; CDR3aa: CASSFARAIAIGELFF
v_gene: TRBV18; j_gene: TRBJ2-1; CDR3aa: CASSPEGTDEQFF
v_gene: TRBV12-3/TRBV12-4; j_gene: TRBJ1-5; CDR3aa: CASSPLTGLGNQPQHF
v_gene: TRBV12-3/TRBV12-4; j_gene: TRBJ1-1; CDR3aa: CASSFGMNTEAFF
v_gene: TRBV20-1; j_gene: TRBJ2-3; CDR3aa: CSAFGRLAGQKGGTQYF
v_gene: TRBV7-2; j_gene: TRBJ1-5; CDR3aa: CASRFDRSSNQPQHF
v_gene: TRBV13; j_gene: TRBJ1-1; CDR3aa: CASSLGGEGNTEAFF
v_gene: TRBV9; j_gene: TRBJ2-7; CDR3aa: CASSAGLAGVYEQYF
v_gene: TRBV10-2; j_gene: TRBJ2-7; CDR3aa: CASTPLAGGFNSYEQYF
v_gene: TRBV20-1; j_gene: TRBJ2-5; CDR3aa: CSATDSAEETQYF
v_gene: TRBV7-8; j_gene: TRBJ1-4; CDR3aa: CASSLAGRLNEKLFF
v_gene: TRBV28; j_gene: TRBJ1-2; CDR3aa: CASRVSQGAEGYTF
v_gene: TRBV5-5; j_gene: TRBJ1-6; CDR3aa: CASRPGTYNSPLHF
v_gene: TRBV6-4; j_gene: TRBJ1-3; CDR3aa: CASTNSGNTIYF
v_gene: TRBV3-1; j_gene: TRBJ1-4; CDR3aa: CASSQDGTTIKKLFF
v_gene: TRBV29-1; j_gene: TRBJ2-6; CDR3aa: CSVAPNSGANVLTF
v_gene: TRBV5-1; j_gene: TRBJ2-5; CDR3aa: CASSRTGAQETQYF
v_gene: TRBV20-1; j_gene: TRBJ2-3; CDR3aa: CSASYSGPSLLTQYF
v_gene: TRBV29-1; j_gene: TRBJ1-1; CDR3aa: CSVGRDRNTEAFF
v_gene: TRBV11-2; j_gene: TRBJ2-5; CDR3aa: CASSSMGDTGETQYF
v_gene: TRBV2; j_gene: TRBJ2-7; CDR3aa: CASSEWGSGGGYEQYF
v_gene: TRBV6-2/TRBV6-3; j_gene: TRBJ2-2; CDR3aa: CASSTTRAGELFF
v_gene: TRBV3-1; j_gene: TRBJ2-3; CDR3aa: CASSPGLERTDTQYF
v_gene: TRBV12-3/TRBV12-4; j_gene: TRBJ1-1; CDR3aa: CASSRDVGTEAFF
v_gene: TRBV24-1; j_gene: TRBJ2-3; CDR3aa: CATSEPGVDTQYF
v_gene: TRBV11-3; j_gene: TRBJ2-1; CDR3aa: CASSLVGRPLQFF
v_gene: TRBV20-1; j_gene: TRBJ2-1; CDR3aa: CSARQDNFNEQFF
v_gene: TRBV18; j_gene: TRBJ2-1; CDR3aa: CASSPPTGGEQFF
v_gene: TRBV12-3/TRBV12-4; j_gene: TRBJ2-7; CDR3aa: CASSLARRLAGSVYEQYF
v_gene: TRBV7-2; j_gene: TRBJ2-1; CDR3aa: CASSLVGSGSYNEQFF
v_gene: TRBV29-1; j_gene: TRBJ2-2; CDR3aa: CSVQGNTGELFF
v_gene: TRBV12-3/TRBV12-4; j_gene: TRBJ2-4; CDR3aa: CASSFPTGASPLAKNIQYF